The clone carrying this T cell receptor beta chain showed up just a few times. V was shortened by 3 bases and J by 1 base, with 7 bases between the two germline ends. Germline values: CDR1 KGHSH, CDR2 LQKENI. The CDR3 covers 14 residues. The data were taken from a study of Graves' ophthalmopathy and Graves' hyperthyroidism. Background on the study: Sampling took place at initial diagnosis, with peripheral blood obtained before any treatment.

RNA served as the template for amplifying TCR beta CDR3 regions. RT-PCR with HTBI primers came first, then second-round multiplex PCR. One entry per CDR3 protein results from TCRdb running MiXCR on the multiplex PCR reads. The sample includes 300,000 to 350,000 distinct CDR3 sequences, around a sixth of them seen just once. The sequenced material came from peripheral blood. The sequence was obtained from an adult man with Graves' ophthalmopathy. The V call is TRBV18, the J call TRBJ1-5, with unresolved D. The CDR3 loop reads CASSPSMSNQPQHF. The CDR3 DNA follows: TGTGCCAGCTCACCGTCAATGAGCAATCAGCCCCAGCATTTT.